This entry describes one T cell receptor beta chain. What it recognizes is unknown. These data belong to a study of cytomegalovirus exposure and HLA in healthy donors. For the study at large: In a later analysis, it was reported that the 110 or so validation repertoires had been produced on the same platform as the 666 repertoires belonging to the first cohort.

Method: immunoSEQ multiplex PCR; TCRdb's copy keeps in-frame clones and lacks some. The profile covers about 79,000 clones, with 93% appearing a single time and 3.6% taken by the ten largest. Overall study results and limits: Subsequent analysis of the approximately 110 validation repertoires found a tendency for first-cohort TCR clusters to co-occur. Cytomegalovirus association was assigned to 170 or so TCR beta chains.

This CDR3 comprises 15 residues. Trimming cost V 5 bases and J 2 bases; bases outside gene matches: 7. Germline CDR1 GTSNPN, CDR2 SVGIG (reference sequence). The donors were part of the roughly 120-subject validation cohort, which stood apart from the 666-subject first cohort. The specimen was PBMCs. The receptor was isolated from a woman under 40 in good health and CMV-seronegative. The chain links TRBV30 to TRBJ2-5, with 11 bases that match TRBD2. The CDR3 bases are TGTGCCTGGTGGTCGGGACTAGCGGTACAAGAGACCCAGTACTTC. It translates to CAWWSGLAVQETQYF. Supplemented by reference TRBV30 and TRBJ2-5, the full variable domain reads SQTIHQWPATLVQPVGSPLSLECTVEGTSNPNLYWYRQAAGRGLQLLFYSVGIGQISSEVPQNLSASRPQDRQFILSSKKLLLSDSGFYLCAWWSGLAVQETQYFGPGTRLLVL.